Shown below are 21 T cell receptor beta chains from a single sample sequenced in a study of blood T cell repertoires in COVID-19. The method was immunoSEQ multiplex PCR; TCRdb's version includes in-frame clones alone and lacks a portion of them. This sample has roughly 180,000 clones; 81% occur once, and the top ten carry approximately 11%. Material for sequencing was peripheral blood. These receptor sequences come from a woman aged 35 to 49 with COVID-19, enrolled during active disease.

There are a few counts of this clone. The gene calls are TRBV30 and TRBJ2-5; a possible D gene is TRBD1 (6 bases). V lost 4 bases and J lost 7, with 22 bases in between. CDR1 and CDR2 (germline): GTSNPN, SVGIG (reference sequence). The CDR3 length is 15 residues. Here the CDR3 reads CAWKGSQGLPGTQYF. The CDR3 nucleotides are TGTGCCTGGAAGGGTAGCCAGGGGCTGCCTGGGACCCAGTACTTC.

The V call is TRBV25-1, the J call TRBJ2-7; weak D call: TRBD1 (6 bases). The CDR3 has 14 amino acids. The germline V gene encodes CDR1 MGHDK and CDR2 SYGVNS. V was pared by 5 bases and J by 3 bases, with 14 bases between. The chain's CDR3 is CASSKSGHSYEQYF. Written as DNA, the CDR3 is TGTGCCAGCAGTAAATCGGGACACAGCTACGAGCAGTACTTC.

The rearrangement joins TRBV15 to TRBJ2-1; D remains ambiguous. Trimming took 5 bases from V and 4 from J, leaving 15 bases between them. This CDR3 has 15 residues. Germline loops: CDR1 LNHNV, CDR2 YYDKDF (reference sequence). The CDR3: CATSLQFTDYNEQFF. Here the CDR3 DNA reads TGTGCCACCAGCCTGCAATTTACAGATTACAATGAGCAGTTCTTC.

J is TRBJ2-3 and V is TRBV29-1; 13 nucleotides agree with TRBD2. CDR3 size: 14 residues. The J segment lost 5 bases and the V segment lost 7 bases, leaving 6 bases of the junction unmatched. Germline CDR1 reads SQVTM; CDR2 reads ANQGSEA. CDR3 coding DNA: TGCAGCGCGCGGACTAGCGGGAGTGGAGATACGCAGTATTTT. Translating gives CSARTSGSGDTQYF.

The rearrangement links TRBV9 to TRBJ2-3; D is uncertain. CDR3 length equals 13 residues. The germline V and J ends were trimmed by 3 bases and 5 bases, with 10 bases remaining between them. Germline CDR1 reads SGDLS; CDR2 reads YYNGEE. CDR3 coding DNA: TGTGCCAGCAGCGCACTTGTTGGAGATACGCAGTATTTT. It is translated as CASSALVGDTQYF.

The chain is built from TRBV7-9 and TRBJ2-5; a weak D match, TRBD2 (6 bases). The CDR3 length is 13 residues. Germline V gives CDR1 SEHNR, CDR2 FQNEAQ (reference sequence). Trimming removed 5 bases at V and 3 bases at J, with 10 bases between. The CDR3 here is CASSRDSEETQYF. In nucleotides, the CDR3 is TGTGCCAGCAGCCGGGACTCCGAAGAGACCCAGTACTTC.

This chain joins TRBV7-3 and TRBJ2-1; the match to TRBD2 covers 8 bases. V trimming: 3 bases; J trimming: 6 bases; junction bases outside the gene matches: 4. The germline V gene encodes CDR1 SGHTA and CDR2 FQGTGA. This CDR3 contains 14 residues. The CDR3 spells CASSLAGGSNEQFF. CDR3 DNA sequence: TGTGCCAGCAGCTTGGCGGGGGGATCCAATGAGCAGTTCTTC.

This rearrangement joins TRBV10-3 to TRBJ2-1; TRBD1 is a possible D gene (6 bases). Trimming removed 2 bases at V and 0 bases at J, with 14 bases between. Germline V lookup: CDR1 ENHRY, CDR2 SYGVKD. The CDR3 has 17 residues. CDR3 coding DNA: TGTGCCATCAGTGAGACCGGACAGTTGAGCTCCTACAATGAGCAGTTCTTC. It codes for CAISETGQLSSYNEQFF.

The V gene is TRBV6-5, the J gene TRBJ2-7, with 8 bases lining up with TRBD2. Germline loops: CDR1 MNHEY, CDR2 SVGAGI. The CDR3 loop spans 15 amino acids. V lost 3 bases to trimming and J lost 2 bases; unmatched junction nucleotides: 6. Here the CDR3 DNA reads TGTGCCAGCAGTTATTTTAGCGGGAATCCCTACGAGCAGTACTTC. Translated: CASSYFSGNPYEQYF.

The J gene is TRBJ2-7, the V gene TRBV6-6, with D possibly TRBD1 on 7 matching bases. Trimming took off 2 bases at V and 2 bases at J, with 13 bases between the two ends. This CDR3 contains 15 residues. Germline V gene data show CDR1 as MNHNY and CDR2 as SVGAGI (reference sequence). CDR3 DNA sequence: TGTGCCAGCAGTTACAGGCGGGACAGCCCCTACGAGCAGTACGTC. Translated, it gives CASSYRRDSPYEQYV.

The chain has TRBV5-5 and TRBJ1-1; TRBD1 matches 8 bases. The CDR3 is 14 residues long. Trimming at V came to 4 bases and at J to 5 bases, leaving 7 bases not matched to a gene. Germline values: CDR1 SGHKS, CDR2 YYEKEE (reference sequence). The CDR3 here is CASSPMNRGTEAFF. Here the CDR3 DNA reads TGTGCCAGCAGCCCGATGAACAGGGGGACTGAAGCTTTCTTT.

The chain employs TRBV5-4 and TRBJ2-1; 9 bases map to TRBD2. Germline-derived CDR1 and CDR2 are SGHNT and YYREEE (reference sequence). Trimming at V came to 2 bases and at J to 4 bases, leaving 4 bases not matched to a gene. This CDR3 region has 15 residues. In nucleotides, the CDR3 is TGTGCCAGCAGCTTCGGTAGCGGGAGTTACAATGAGCAGTTCTTC. This gives the protein CASSFGSGSYNEQFF.

In its sample, this clone was seen many times. The CDR3 sequence is CASSPRFGYEQYV. CDR3 sequence (DNA): TGTGCCAGCAGCCCCCGGTTTGGTTACGAGCAGTACGTC. The chain joins TRBV11-2 to TRBJ2-7, with D unresolved. The CDR3 has 13 amino acids. V was pared by 5 bases and J by 4 bases, with 12 bases between. The germline CDR1 and CDR2 sequences are SGHAT and FQNNGV.

The chain joins TRBV6-1 to TRBJ2-7, with D possibly matching TRBD2 (5 bases). Between the trimmed V and J ends, which lost 2 bases and 2 bases, there was a span of 13 bases. The germline CDR1 and CDR2 sequences are MNHNS and SASEGT. The CDR3 spans 15 residues. The CDR3 DNA sequence: TGTGCCAGCAGTGAAAGGGAGAAAAGTCCCTACGAGCAGTACGTC. Amino acids: CASSEREKSPYEQYV.

This chain joins TRBV5-8 and TRBJ2-3, with a tentative D call TRBD2 (6 bases). Germline CDR1 reads SGHTS; CDR2 reads YDEGEE. Deletions cut 4 bases from V and 2 bases from J, with 14 bases between. The CDR3 length is 15 residues. The CDR3 coding sequence is TGTGCCAGCAGCCCAAAATGGACTAACACAGATACGCAGTATTTT. It translates to CASSPKWTNTDTQYF.

The chain employs TRBV3-1 (or the pseudogene TRBV3-2) and TRBJ2-7, with D perhaps matching TRBD2 (5 bases). V was cut by 7 bases and J by 2 bases, with 12 bases left in between. The germline V gene has CDR1 LGHDT and CDR2 YNNKEL (reference sequence). The CDR3 length is 13 residues. The CDR3 nucleotides read TGTGCCAGCAACGGACGGGGTACCTACGAGCAGTACTTC. Protein sequence: CASNGRGTYEQYF.

This clone was counted a single time. The rearrangement joins TRBV5-1 to TRBJ1-1; 10 nucleotides match TRBD1. With 0 bases clipped from V and 12 bases from J, the junction kept 5 bases outside the gene matches. The germline V gene has CDR1 SGHRS and CDR2 YFSETQ. CDR3 length equals 13 residues. The CDR3 loop is CASSLEGTGATFF. In DNA form, the CDR3 reads TGCGCCAGCAGCTTGGAGGGGACAGGGGCGACTTTCTTT.

This clone was detected a few times. The chain couples TRBV5-6 to TRBJ1-1; D is undetermined. CDR3 length: 13 amino acids. Germline V CDR1 and CDR2: SGHDT, YYEEEE. V dropped 2 bases and J dropped 9 bases, with 14 bases sitting between them. The CDR3 DNA reads TGTGCCAGCAGCTTCCGAGGGATTGCTAAAGCTTTCTTT. Translated, it gives CASSFRGIAKAFF.

This clone has more than one count but fewer than ten. The V call is TRBV6-5, the J call TRBJ2-7; 7 nucleotides align to TRBD1. The germline V gene has CDR1 MNHEY and CDR2 SVGAGI. The V segment lost 6 bases and the J segment 3 bases; nucleotides outside the gene matches: 8. This CDR3 region has 14 residues. As DNA, the CDR3 is TGTGCCAGCAGCTTAGGGACAGAAATCTACGAGCAGTACGTC. Its protein product is CASSLGTEIYEQYV.

The rearrangement uses TRBV6-5 and TRBJ1-2; D is undetermined. The length of the CDR3 is 14 residues. Trimming took off 4 bases at V and 4 bases at J, with 13 bases between the two ends. Germline assignment: CDR1 MNHEY and CDR2 SVGAGI. The CDR3 loop is CASSSTTGVYGYTF. CDR3 coding DNA: TGTGCCAGCAGTTCCACTACCGGAGTCTATGGCTACACCTTC.

The chain is built from TRBV7-9 and TRBJ2-2; 9 nucleotides align to TRBD1. Germline CDR1 SEHNR, CDR2 FQNEAQ (reference sequence). The length of the CDR3 is 17 residues. V lost 5 bases and J lost 0; bases outside the gene matches: 7. The CDR3 loop is CASSPRDRDTNTGELFF. CDR3 sequence (DNA): TGTGCCAGCAGCCCCCGGGACAGGGATACGAACACCGGGGAGCTGTTTTTT.